Listed below are T cell receptor beta chains from one sample, sequenced in a study of molecular identifiers for immune sequencing clone quantification. TCRdb independently ran MiXCR on the PCR reads; one entry per CDR3 protein. The table lists 300,000 to 350,000 distinct CDR3 sequences, about 20% of them singletons. The sequencing input was naive CD8+ T cells from blood, with Jurkat cell RNA spiked in. These receptors were taken from a human donor in good health. Some libraries in this study had Jurkat cell RNA spiked in. Both conserved end residues are part of each CDR3. D genes are given only for firm matches. Part of the rows lack a size; the others show once, few, many or a class for expanded clones.

NA | TRBJ2-5 | NA | TRBV12-3/TRBV12-4 | CASSLGTIGETQYF | TGTGCCAGCAGTTTAGGGACCATTGGGGAGACCCAGTACTTC
NA | TRBJ2-7 | many | TRBV6-1 | CASSPSLSVASEQYF | TGTGCCAGCAGTCCCTCGTTAAGTGTGGCGAGCGAGCAGTACTTC
TRBD1 | TRBJ2-7 | NA | TRBV27 | CASSIPGQGTHEQYF | TGTGCCAGCAGTATCCCGGGACAGGGAACCCACGAGCAGTACTTC
NA | TRBJ2-7 | NA | TRBV5-3 | CASSSGREQYF | TGTGCCAGCAGCTCGGGTCGTGAGCAGTACTTC
NA | TRBJ2-3 | many | TRBV7-9 | CASSLPYKDIKDTQYF | TGTGCCAGCAGCTTACCCTACAAGGACATCAAGGATACGCAGTATTTT
TRBD1 | TRBJ2-3 | many | TRBV29-1 | CSVAGTGGTDTQYF | TGCAGCGTTGCCGGGACAGGGGGCACAGATACGCAGTATTTT
NA | TRBJ1-2 | many | TRBV27 | CASSPPGQTSYGYTF | TGTGCCAGCAGTCCCCCAGGACAGACCAGCTATGGCTACACCTTC
NA | TRBJ2-3 | many | TRBV5-1 | CASSSERGELDTQYF | TGCGCCAGCAGCTCTGAGAGGGGGGAATTGGATACGCAGTATTTT
TRBD1 | TRBJ2-7 | few | TRBV27 | CASSLTGGLIYEQYF | TGTGCCAGCAGCCTGACAGGGGGTCTGATCTACGAGCAGTACTTC
NA | TRBJ2-3 | NA | TRBV27 | CACNPLGGQDTQYF | TGTGCCTGCAACCCACTCGGGGGGCAAGATACGCAGTATTTT
NA | TRBJ1-2 | many | TRBV7-2 | CASSFGGGLYGYTF | TGTGCCAGCAGCTTCGGAGGGGGTCTCTATGGCTACACCTTC
NA | TRBJ2-7 | NA | TRBV10-1 | CASSLRAANAEQYF | TGCGCCAGCAGCCTACGGGCCGCCAACGCGGAGCAGTACTTC
NA | TRBJ2-7 | many | TRBV29-1 | CSVAVGLDYEQYF | TGCAGCGTTGCCGTGGGGCTCGACTACGAGCAGTACTTC
NA | TRBJ2-2 | many | TRBV29-1 | CSVQLPGELFF | TGCAGCGTCCAACTCCCCGGGGAGCTGTTTTTT
TRBD1 | TRBJ1-5 | many | TRBV4-1 | CASSQLTGGNQPQHF | TGCGCCAGCAGCCAACTGACAGGGGGCAATCAGCCCCAGCATTTT
TRBD2 | TRBJ2-3 | few | TRBV6-6 | CASSYLTSGITDTQYF | TGTGCCAGCAGTTACTTGACTAGCGGGATCACAGATACGCAGTATTTT
NA | TRBJ2-2 | many | TRBV28 | CASSFEAGENTGELFF | TGTGCCAGCAGTTTCGAGGCAGGGGAGAACACCGGGGAGCTGTTTTTT
TRBD1 | TRBJ1-1 | NA | TRBV12-3/TRBV12-4 | CASSNTGQGHFEAFF | TGTGCCAGCAGTAATACTGGACAGGGCCATTTTGAAGCTTTCTTT
TRBD1 | TRBJ1-1 | NA | TRBV27 | CASSFGRGFTEAFF | TGTGCCAGCAGTTTTGGCAGGGGGTTTACTGAAGCTTTCTTT
NA | TRBJ1-5 | many | TRBV30 | CAWSGRAGNQPQHF | TGTGCCTGGAGTGGCAGGGCGGGCAATCAGCCCCAGCATTTT
TRBD1 | TRBJ2-7 | few | TRBV27 | CASKQGAGASYEQYF | TGTGCCAGCAAGCAGGGGGCAGGGGCCTCCTACGAGCAGTACTTC
NA | TRBJ2-7 | many | TRBV4-3 | CASSQFLGGTREQYF | TGCGCCAGCAGCCAATTCTTAGGGGGGACGCGGGAGCAGTACTTC
NA | TRBJ2-7 | few | TRBV18 | CASSPRAGDSSYEQYF | TGTGCCAGCTCACCACGTGCAGGCGACTCTTCCTACGAGCAGTACTTC
TRBD2 | TRBJ2-2 | many | TRBV6-6 | CASTQHLAANTGELFF | TGTGCCAGCACCCAGCATCTAGCGGCGAACACCGGGGAGCTGTTTTTT
TRBD2 | TRBJ2-1 | many | TRBV4-3 | CASSQDRVGGNEQFF | TGCGCCAGCAGCCAAGATCGGGTCGGGGGGAATGAGCAGTTCTTC
TRBD1 | TRBJ1-5 | many | TRBV2 | CASNGQVNQPQHF | TGTGCCAGCAACGGACAGGTGAATCAGCCCCAGCATTTT
NA | TRBJ2-6 | many | TRBV5-4 | CASSLREAGANVLTF | TGTGCCAGCAGCCTCAGGGAGGCGGGGGCCAACGTCCTGACTTTC
TRBD1 | TRBJ2-3 | NA | TRBV7-2 | CASSPKEGTGTLFSTDTQYF | TGTGCCAGCAGCCCGAAGGAGGGGACAGGAACCCTTTTTAGCACAGATACGCAGTATTTT
NA | TRBJ2-3 | NA | TRBV19 | CASNSPQVGTDTQYF | TGTGCCAGTAACTCCCCCCAGGTGGGCACAGATACGCAGTATTTT
TRBD2 | TRBJ2-3 | many | TRBV29-1 | CSVVGLAGPTDTQYF | TGCAGCGTTGTGGGACTAGCGGGGCCCACAGATACGCAGTATTTT
NA | TRBJ1-5 | NA | TRBV27 | CASSLAQGGQPQHF | TGTGCCAGCAGTTTGGCACAAGGAGGTCAGCCCCAGCATTTT
NA | TRBJ2-3 | NA | TRBV7-6 | CASSTSVRDSRRTDTQYF | TGTGCCAGCAGCACCTCAGTCCGGGACTCCCGGAGGACAGATACGCAGTATTTT
TRBD1 | TRBJ2-6 | few | TRBV3-1 | CASSFKPGGDRLPVGANVLTF | TGTGCCAGCAGCTTTAAGCCCGGCGGGGACAGGCTCCCTGTGGGGGCCAACGTCCTGACTTTC